This T cell receptor beta chain was sequenced during a study of T cells in Graves' hyperthyroidism and ophthalmopathy. Points from the study as a whole: Most expanded thyroid clonotypes above 0.001 also appeared in blood.

There were TCR beta CDR3 regions amplified from RNA transcripts. The TCR CDR3 first-round RT-PCR relied on the HTBI primer set. TCRdb itself ran the multiplex PCR reads through MiXCR, one entry per CDR3 protein. Of some 550,000 distinct CDR3 sequences listed, less than 25% are singletons. This clonotype was seen at least ten times. The antigen is undetermined. This CDR3 has 14 residues. Germline assignment: CDR1 MDHEN and CDR2 SYDVKM. V was pared by 3 bases and J by 0 bases, with 8 bases between. This sequence originates from a man aged 18 to 29 with Graves' hyperthyroidism. This chain connects TRBV28 to TRBJ1-1; D is unresolved. Sequencing input: blood. The CDR3 DNA reads as TGTGCCAGCAGTTTGGATTCAATGAACACTGAAGCTTTCTTT. It codes for CASSLDSMNTEAFF.